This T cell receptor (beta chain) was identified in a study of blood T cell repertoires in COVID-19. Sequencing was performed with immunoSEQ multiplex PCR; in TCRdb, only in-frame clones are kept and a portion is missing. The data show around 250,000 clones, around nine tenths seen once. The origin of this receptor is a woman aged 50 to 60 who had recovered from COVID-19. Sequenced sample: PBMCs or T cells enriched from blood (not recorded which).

The CDR3 is CAWRRGGQGHSYEQYF. The CDR3 nucleotides read TGTGCCTGGAGAAGGGGGGGACAGGGACACTCCTACGAGCAGTACTTC. This sequence joins TRBV30 and TRBJ2-7; 9 nucleotides align to TRBD1. Germline trimming cut 3 bases from V and 0 bases from J; bases unmatched to any gene: 9. This CDR3 region has 16 residues. Germline loops: CDR1 GTSNPN, CDR2 SVGIG (reference sequence).